The 29 T cell receptor beta chains below come from one sample, sequenced in a study of blood T cells in healthy people across ages. The second PCR ran about 6 to 12 cycles with a sample-barcoded 5' primer and J-beta primers. TCRdb re-called the 5' RACE reads through MiXCR, storing one row per CDR3 protein. In the table there are 920,000 or so distinct CDR3 sequences, 35% to 50% of which are singletons. Sequencing was carried out using blood. The receptors shown here come from an older woman in good health.

The V and J genes are TRBV20-1 and TRBJ2-5; 10 nucleotides align to TRBD1. The J call may be mistaken, given a closer DNA end match to TRBJ2-7. Germline values: CDR1 DFQATT, CDR2 SNEGSKA (reference sequence). The CDR3 extends over 11 amino acids. In nucleotides, the CDR3 is TGCAGTACCGGGACAGGGGACGAGCAGTACTTC. This translates into CSTGTGDEQYF.

The chain combines TRBV20-1 with TRBJ2-5, with 8 bases that match TRBD1. The J call may be wrong; the DNA end is better matched by TRBJ2-7. There are 15 residues in the CDR3. CDR1 and CDR2 (germline): DFQATT, SNEGSKA (reference sequence). The CDR3 loop reads CSARSGQALGHEQYF. The CDR3 DNA is TGCAGTGCTAGATCGGGACAGGCTTTAGGGCACGAGCAGTACTTC.

This chain uses TRBV15 with TRBJ2-3, with 9 bases matching TRBD1. Trimming cost V 2 bases and J 4 bases; bases outside gene matches: 7. The CDR3 runs 16 residues. Per the germline V gene, CDR1 is LNHNV and CDR2 is YYDKDF (reference sequence). The CDR3 sequence: CATSRYTGGAADTQYF. The CDR3 DNA sequence: TGTGCCACCAGCAGATATACAGGGGGCGCAGCAGATACGCAGTATTTT.

V gene TRBV7-2 combines with J gene TRBJ1-2, with D hard to call. The V gene's germline CDR1 is SGHTA and CDR2 FQGNSA. V was trimmed by 0 bases and J by 7 bases, leaving 15 bases between them. There are 15 residues in the CDR3. The CDR3 region is CASSLALATISGYTF. The CDR3, as DNA: TGTGCCAGCAGCTTAGCGCTTGCGACAATTAGTGGCTACACCTTC.

The CDR3: CASSRPFGQVETQYF. Written as DNA, the CDR3 is TGTGCCAGCAGCCGACCATTCGGACAGGTAGAGACCCAGTACTTC. V usage is TRBV7-9 and J usage is TRBJ2-7; 7 bases agree with TRBD1. The DNA end favors TRBJ2-5, so the J call may be wrong. The CDR3 sequence is 15 residues long. Germline-derived CDR1 and CDR2 are SEHNR and FQNEAQ (reference sequence).

Regarding this clonotype: Its ends do not fully match the called genes, so a read error is possible. The chain has TRBV6-2 or TRBV6-3 and TRBJ2-3; 7 bases are a match to TRBD2. The germline gives CDR1 MNHEY, CDR2 SVGEGT. The CDR3 extends over 15 amino acids. The CDR3 bases are TGTGCCAGCACCGATCTAGCGGCCCCCACAGGTACGCAGTATTTT. Amino acids: CASTDLAAPTGTQYF.

There are a few counts of this clonotype. V is TRBV5-4 and J is TRBJ1-3; no firm D call. V lost 0 bases and J lost 0, with 4 bases in between. Germline V gene data show CDR1 as SGHNT and CDR2 as YYREEE (reference sequence). The CDR3 sequence is 14 residues long. The CDR3 protein is CASSLGPSGNTIYF. CDR3 nucleotide sequence: TGTGCCAGCAGCTTGGGTCCCTCTGGAAACACCATATATTTT.

The V call is TRBV13, the J call TRBJ1-5; no firm D call. The germline gives CDR1 PRHDT, CDR2 FYEKMQ (reference sequence). CDR3 length: 13 amino acids. Trimming took 5 bases from V and 6 from J, leaving 11 bases between them. This chain's CDR3 is CASSPGMTQPQHF. The CDR3 DNA reads as TGTGCCAGCAGCCCGGGAATGACTCAGCCCCAGCATTTT. The full variable domain, with the rest looked up from reference TRBV13 and TRBJ1-5, is AAGVIQSPRHLIKEKRETATLKCYPIPRHDTVYWYQQGPGQDPQFLISFYEKMQSDKGSIPDRFSAQQFSDYHSELNMSSLELGDSALYFCASSPGMTQPQHFGDGTRLSIL.

J is TRBJ1-2 and V is TRBV15; 7 nucleotides match TRBD1. The CDR3 length is 16 residues. J was trimmed by 4 bases and V by 3 bases; bases with no gene match: 11. Per the germline V gene, CDR1 is LNHNV and CDR2 is YYDKDF (reference sequence). This CDR3 is CATSRAEGGRGYGYTF. CDR3 nucleotide sequence: TGTGCCACCAGCAGGGCGGAAGGGGGCAGGGGCTATGGCTACACCTTC. Combining the CDR3 with reference TRBV15 and TRBJ1-2 gives the whole variable domain DAMVIQNPRYQVTQFGKPVTLSCSQTLNHNVMYWYQQKSSQAPKLLFHYYDKDFNNEADTPDNFQSRRPNTSFCFLDIRSPGLGDTAMYLCATSRAEGGRGYGYTFGSGTRLTVV.

The chain couples TRBV11-3 to TRBJ2-7, with D tentatively TRBD2 (6 bases). The CDR3 has 14 amino acids. The germline CDR1 and CDR2 sequences are SGHNT and YENEEA. Trimming removed 4 bases from V and 8 bases from J, with 18 bases in between. The CDR3 DNA reads as TGTGCCAGCAGCTCAACGACCCCGGGAGTCCAGCAGTACTTC. Protein sequence: CASSSTTPGVQQYF.

This chain uses TRBV2 with TRBJ2-5; possibly TRBD2 for D (6 bases). Trimming took off 7 bases at V and 2 bases at J, with 14 bases between the two ends. The CDR3 spans 14 residues. CDR1 SNHLY and CDR2 FYNNEI come from the germline V gene. The CDR3 reads CASTRRAGQETQYF. The DNA for the CDR3 is TGTGCCAGCACCAGACGAGCGGGTCAAGAGACCCAGTACTTC.

The V call is TRBV3-1, the J call TRBJ2-1; a possible D gene is TRBD1 (6 bases). The V gene lost 0 bases and the J gene lost 7 bases, with 10 bases spanning the gap. CDR3 length: 14 amino acids. Germline V CDR1 and CDR2: LGHDT, YNNKEL (reference sequence). The CDR3 DNA reads TGTGCCAGCAGCCAAGAGGGGGCTATTAATGAGCAGTTCTTC. Its protein product is CASSQEGAINEQFF.

V and J are TRBV6-2 or TRBV6-3 and TRBJ2-7; D is perhaps TRBD1 or TRBD2 (6 bases each). The CDR3 totals 17 residues. With 2 bases removed from V and 2 bases from J, the gap between germline ends came to 19 bases. Germline V lookup: CDR1 MNHEY, CDR2 SVGEGT. CDR3 amino acids: CASSYPASGDITYEQYF. In DNA form, the CDR3 reads TGTGCCAGCAGTTACCCTGCCTCGGGGGACATAACCTACGAGCAGTACTTC.

CDR3 protein: CASSHPLAQTYEQYF. The CDR3 coding sequence is TGTGCCAGCAGTCACCCGCTAGCGCAAACCTACGAGCAGTACTTC. J is TRBJ2-7 and V is TRBV3-1; TRBD2 is a possible D gene (6 bases). Trimming pared 6 bases from V and 2 bases from J, leaving 17 bases between. In germline, CDR1 is LGHDT, CDR2 YNNKEL (reference sequence). The CDR3 is 15 amino acids.

The chain has TRBV3-1 and TRBJ2-1; 8 positions agree with TRBD1. The junction had 8 bases not matched to a gene; V was cut back by 4 bases and J by 9 bases. This CDR3 has 14 residues. Germline loops: CDR1 LGHDT, CDR2 YNNKEL (reference sequence). The DNA of the CDR3 is TGTGCCAGCAGCCCCGAGGACAGGGAAATTGAGCAGTTCTTC. It encodes CASSPEDREIEQFF.

The sample holds one count of this clonotype. Here the CDR3 DNA reads TGTGCCAGCTCACCAACAGGGGTAGTCTATGGCTACACCTTC. Translated: CASSPTGVVYGYTF. The rearrangement uses TRBV18 and TRBJ1-2; 7 bases map to TRBD1. The V gene end was trimmed by 2 bases and the J gene end by 4 bases; junction bases not matched to a gene: 4. This CDR3 has 14 amino acids. Germline V gene data show CDR1 as KGHSH and CDR2 as LQKENI.

V usage is TRBV13 and J usage is TRBJ1-1; D is undetermined. V was shortened by 5 bases and J by 1 base, with 11 bases between the two germline ends. The CDR3 extends over 14 amino acids. Germline V gene sequence: CDR1 PRHDT, CDR2 FYEKMQ (reference sequence). CDR3 in amino acids: CASSPTAQNTEAFF. CDR3 DNA sequence: TGTGCCAGCAGCCCCACGGCACAGAACACTGAAGCTTTCTTT.

The rearrangement links TRBV18 to TRBJ2-1; D remains unclear. With 1 base removed from V and 0 bases from J, the gap between germline ends came to 7 bases. In germline, CDR1 is KGHSH, CDR2 LQKENI. CDR3 size: 15 residues. This chain's CDR3 is CASSPLSDSYNEQFF. As DNA, the CDR3 is TGTGCCAGCTCACCACTGTCGGACTCCTACAATGAGCAGTTCTTC. The full variable domain, rest sourced from reference TRBV18 and TRBJ2-1, is NAGVMQNPRHLVRRRGQEARLRCSPMKGHSHVYWYRQLPEEGLKFMVYLQKENIIDESGMPKERFSAEFPKEGPSILRIQQVVRGDSAAYFCASSPLSDSYNEQFFGPGTRLTVL.

This chain joins TRBV18 and TRBJ1-2; 8 bases line up with TRBD1. CDR1 and CDR2 (germline): KGHSH, LQKENI. The CDR3 spans 12 residues. In DNA form, the CDR3 reads TGTTCAGGGGGCGCAGTTCAGGACGGCTACACCTTC. It yields the protein CSGGAVQDGYTF.

The chain recombines TRBV4-1 with TRBJ2-7; 8 bases agree with TRBD1. The CDR3 is made up of 14 amino acids. The germline CDR1 and CDR2 sequences are MGHRA and YSYEKL. V lost 4 bases to trimming and J lost 5 bases; unmatched junction nucleotides: 7. The CDR3 sequence: CASSLGGQADEQYF. The CDR3 DNA follows: TGCGCCAGCAGCCTGGGGGGACAGGCCGACGAGCAGTACTTC.

The chain recombines TRBV5-1 with TRBJ2-1; a possible D gene is TRBD2 (5 bases). Trimming took off 1 base at V and 4 bases at J, with 12 bases between the two ends. Per the germline V gene, CDR1 is SGHRS and CDR2 is YFSETQ. The CDR3 sequence is 15 residues long. The CDR3 nucleotides are TGCGCCAGCAGCTTGATCCAGGACTCGTACAATGAGCAGTTCTTC. Protein: CASSLIQDSYNEQFF. The full variable domain, with the rest looked up from reference TRBV5-1 and TRBJ2-1, is KAGVTQTPRYLIKTRGQQVTLSCSPISGHRSVSWYQQTPGQGLQFLFEYFSETQRNKGNFPGRFSGRQFSNSRSEMNVSTLELGDSALYLCASSLIQDSYNEQFFGPGTRLTVL.

Only a few counts were recorded for this clonotype. V usage is TRBV19 and J usage is TRBJ2-6; D is unresolved. Deletions cut 2 bases from V and 0 bases from J, with 14 bases between. This CDR3 is 18 amino acids long. Per germline, CDR1 LNHDA and CDR2 SQIVND (reference sequence). CDR3 loop: CASSISLTWGSGANVLTF. The CDR3 DNA is TGTGCCAGTAGTATATCCCTGACGTGGGGCTCTGGGGCCAACGTCCTGACTTTC.

There are a few counts of this clonotype. The rearrangement links TRBV7-6 to TRBJ2-3; D is perhaps TRBD2 (5 bases). Looked up from germline, CDR1 is SGHVS and CDR2 is FNYEAQ. The CDR3 is 16 residues long. V was pared by 0 bases and J by 7 bases, with 17 bases between. The chain's CDR3 is CASSLATGVGLNTQYF. In DNA form, the CDR3 reads TGTGCCAGCAGCTTAGCGACTGGCGTCGGACTCAATACGCAGTATTTT.

This clonotype was seen more than once but under ten times. The chain is built from TRBV28 and TRBJ2-3, with a tentative D call TRBD2 (6 bases). The CDR3 is 14 residues long. CDR1 and CDR2 from the germline V gene are MDHEN and SYDVKM. Trimming cost V 3 bases and J 5 bases, with 12 bases left between them. CDR3 in amino acids: CASSFPTSLDTQYF. The DNA of the CDR3 is TGTGCCAGCAGTTTTCCGACTAGTTTAGATACGCAGTATTTT.

This clonotype was recorded once. This clone may be a read error of a much larger clone one base away. The chain carries TRBV20-1 and TRBJ2-5, with 8 bases fitting TRBD1. After removal of 5 bases from V and 2 bases from J, the junction contained 7 bases not matched to a gene. Germline CDR1 DFQATT, CDR2 SNEGSKA (reference sequence). The length of the CDR3 is 14 residues. CDR3 amino acids: CSAPADRGQETQYF. CDR3 bases: TGCAGTGCTCCCGCCGACAGGGGACAAGAGACCCAGTACTTC.

CDR3 amino acids: CASSLWRLRGSSSGANVLTF. CDR3 nucleotides: TGTGCCAGCAGTTTGTGGAGACTCAGGGGATCAAGCTCTGGGGCCAACGTCCTGACTTTC. J is TRBJ2-6 and V is TRBV28; the D gene is possibly TRBD1 (6 bases). Trimming took 3 bases from V and 0 from J, leaving 21 bases between them. CDR1 is MDHEN and CDR2 is SYDVKM in the germline V gene. The CDR3 runs 20 residues.

The chain has TRBV12-5 and TRBJ2-1, with 10 positions matching TRBD2. The CDR3 is made up of 16 amino acids. V was clipped by 4 bases and J by 0 bases; unmatched bases: 3. Germline V gene data show CDR1 as LGHNT and CDR2 as FRNRAP. CDR3 DNA: TGTGCTAGTGGTTCGGGACTAGCGTTCTCCTACAATGAGCAGTTCTTC. Translated: CASGSGLAFSYNEQFF.

To note about this clonotype: Compared with germline, one end of the junction differs, possibly owing to a read error. The chain combines TRBV14 with TRBJ2-1, with D tentatively TRBD2 (7 bases). The CDR3 length is 15 residues. Looked up from germline, CDR1 is SGHDN and CDR2 is FVKESK. In DNA form, the CDR3 reads TGTGCCAGCAGCCAAGCCCGACCGGGGGGCGATGAGCGGTTCTTC. Its protein is CASSQARPGGDERFF.

The chain links TRBV10-2 to TRBJ1-1; 7 nucleotides agree with TRBD1. The junction had 7 bases not matched to a gene; V was cut back by 7 bases and J by 2 bases. Germline V gene data show CDR1 as WSHSY and CDR2 as SAAADI. The CDR3 is 14 residues long. In DNA form, the CDR3 reads TGCGCCAGCAAGGGGCGACAGGGAAACACTGAAGCTTTCTTT. Its translation is CASKGRQGNTEAFF.